At least ten counts were recorded for the clone carrying this TCR beta chain. What it binds is not known. Stated time point: persistent/refractory GD, antithyroid drugs over 5 years with positive TRAb. Construction of the TCR library relied on RNA isolated from PBMCs. iRepertoire HTBI primers and Arm-PCR of CDR3 regions built TCR beta libraries. TCRdb recomputed calls from the multiplex PCR reads with MiXCR, one row per CDR3 protein. The sample has roughly 500,000 distinct CDR3 sequences, about 22% seen once. This sample was taken from a study of regulatory T cells in long-lasting Graves disease. General study findings and limits: Sharing of public clonotypes was greater in persistent patients (about 2,500) than in new patients (around 930).

Per the germline V gene, CDR1 is MDHEN and CDR2 is SYDVKM. The V end was cut by 7 bases, the J end by 3 bases, with 18 bases between. There are 15 residues in the CDR3. The V gene is TRBV28, the J gene TRBJ1-1, with a tentative D call TRBD1 (5 bases). The source is a female donor with Graves disease. The sample consisted of peripheral blood mononuclear cells (PBMCs), taken when the disease was refractory, from a patient treated with antithyroid drugs. In DNA, the CDR3 is TGTGCCAGCAAACGGACCCCAGGGAGGTACACTGAAGCTTTCTTT. Translation gives CASKRTPGRYTEAFF.